This T cell receptor (beta chain) was retrieved from a study of monozygotic twins with inflammatory bowel disease. TCRdb reworked the 5' RACE reads into one entry per CDR3 protein, no DNA. The ten top clones account for about 2.3%, within a sample of about 450,000 distinct CDR3 sequences. The germline CDR1 and CDR2 sequences are DFQATT and SNEGSKA (reference sequence). The CDR3 spans 13 residues. This clonotype was obtained from a human donor with ulcerative colitis or Crohn's disease, or a healthy co-twin of an affected twin (not recorded which). Sequenced material: blood. This sequence joins TRBV20-1 and TRBJ1-1; TCRdb names TRBD1, which stays unverified in the absence of DNA. CDR3 region: CSARPGWNTEAFF.